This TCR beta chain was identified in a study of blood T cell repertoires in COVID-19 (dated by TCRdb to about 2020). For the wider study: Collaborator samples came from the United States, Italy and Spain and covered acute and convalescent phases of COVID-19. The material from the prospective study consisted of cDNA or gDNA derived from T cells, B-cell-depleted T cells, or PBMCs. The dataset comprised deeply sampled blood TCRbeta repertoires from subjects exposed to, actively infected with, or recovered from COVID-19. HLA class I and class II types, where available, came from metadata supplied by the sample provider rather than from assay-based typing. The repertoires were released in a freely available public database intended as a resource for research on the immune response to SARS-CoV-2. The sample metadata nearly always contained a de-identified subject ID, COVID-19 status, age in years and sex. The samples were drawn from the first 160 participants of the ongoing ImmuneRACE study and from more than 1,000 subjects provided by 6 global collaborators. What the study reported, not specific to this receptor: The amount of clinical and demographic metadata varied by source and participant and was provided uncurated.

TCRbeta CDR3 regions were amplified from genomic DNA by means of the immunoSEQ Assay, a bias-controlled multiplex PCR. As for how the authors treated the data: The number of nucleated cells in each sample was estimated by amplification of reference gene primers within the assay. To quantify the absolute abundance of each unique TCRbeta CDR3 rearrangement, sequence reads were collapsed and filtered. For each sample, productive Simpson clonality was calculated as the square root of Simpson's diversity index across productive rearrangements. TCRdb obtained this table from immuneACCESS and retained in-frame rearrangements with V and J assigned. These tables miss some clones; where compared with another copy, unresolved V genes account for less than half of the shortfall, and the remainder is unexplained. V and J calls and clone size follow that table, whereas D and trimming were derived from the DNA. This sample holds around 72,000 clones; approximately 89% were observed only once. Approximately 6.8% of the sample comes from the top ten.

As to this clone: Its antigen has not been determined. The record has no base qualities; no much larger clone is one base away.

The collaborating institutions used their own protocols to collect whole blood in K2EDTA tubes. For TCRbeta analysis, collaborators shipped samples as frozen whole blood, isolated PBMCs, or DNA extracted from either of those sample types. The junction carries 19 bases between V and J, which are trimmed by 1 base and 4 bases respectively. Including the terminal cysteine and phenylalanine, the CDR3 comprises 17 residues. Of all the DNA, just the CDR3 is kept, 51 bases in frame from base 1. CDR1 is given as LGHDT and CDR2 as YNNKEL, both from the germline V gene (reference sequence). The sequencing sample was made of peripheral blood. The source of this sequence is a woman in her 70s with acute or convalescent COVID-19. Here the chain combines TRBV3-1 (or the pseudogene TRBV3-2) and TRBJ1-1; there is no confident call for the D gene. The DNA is TGTGCCAGCAGCCAAGGTCCTGTGGGAGCGGGTAGCACTGAAGCTTTCTTT. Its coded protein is CASSQGPVGAGSTEAFF.